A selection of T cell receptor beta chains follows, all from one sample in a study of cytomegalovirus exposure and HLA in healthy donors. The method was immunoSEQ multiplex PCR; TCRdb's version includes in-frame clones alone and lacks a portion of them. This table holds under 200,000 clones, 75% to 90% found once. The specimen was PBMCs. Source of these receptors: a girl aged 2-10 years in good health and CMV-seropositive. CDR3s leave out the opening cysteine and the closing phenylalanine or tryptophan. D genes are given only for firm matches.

CDR3 protein: ASSRQGNEQF; D gene: TRBD1; V gene: TRBV28
CDR3 protein: ASSLAGGGTDTQY; D gene: TRBD2; V gene: TRBV27
CDR3 protein: ASSPRPRAWTDTQY; D gene: .; V gene: TRBV7-9
CDR3 protein: AWVPKRGWNSTHPDTQY; D gene: TRBD2; V gene: TRBV30
CDR3 protein: ASSPRVAEGTDTQY; D gene: .; V gene: TRBV18
CDR3 protein: ASTVPEVEQY; D gene: .; V gene: TRBV6-1
CDR3 protein: ASSLRTGGNQPQH; D gene: TRBD1; V gene: TRBV27
CDR3 protein: ASSLKGGEKLF; D gene: TRBD1; V gene: TRBV28
CDR3 protein: ASSSLAGGPAEQF; D gene: TRBD2; V gene: TRBV27
CDR3 protein: ASSLSGFSNQPQH; D gene: .; V gene: TRBV7-2
CDR3 protein: ASSKGGHRRSYGYT; D gene: .; V gene: TRBV21-1
CDR3 protein: ASSRLADSTDTQY; D gene: TRBD2; V gene: TRBV5-4
CDR3 protein: ASRDRAVISGANVLT; D gene: TRBD1; V gene: TRBV5-1
CDR3 protein: AWSVTADTQY; D gene: .; V gene: TRBV30
CDR3 protein: ASSSLTGYSNQPQH; D gene: .; V gene: TRBV28
CDR3 protein: ASSLTANTEAF; D gene: .; V gene: TRBV11-2
CDR3 protein: ASSLAGRDRKNIQY; D gene: TRBD1; V gene: TRBV7-9
CDR3 protein: AWSDQPRSNQPQH; D gene: .; V gene: TRBV30
CDR3 protein: ASSHRRGDPGELF; D gene: .; V gene: TRBV4-1
CDR3 protein: AWSRQGGNTEAF; D gene: TRBD1; V gene: TRBV30
CDR3 protein: ASGPGLFTDTQY; D gene: .; V gene: TRBV28
CDR3 protein: ASAQRDTLYEQY; D gene: .; V gene: TRBV28
CDR3 protein: ASSRDRGWGEQY; D gene: TRBD1; V gene: TRBV27
CDR3 protein: ASSTLAGEGEETQY; D gene: TRBD2; V gene: TRBV2
CDR3 protein: ASSLGLAENTGELF; D gene: TRBD2; V gene: TRBV5-1
CDR3 protein: ASSESLANTGELF; D gene: .; V gene: TRBV2
CDR3 protein: ASSYRQTDTQY; D gene: .; V gene: TRBV6-5
CDR3 protein: ASSKGTGRNGYT; D gene: TRBD1; V gene: TRBV28
CDR3 protein: ASRGGAELNTGELF; D gene: .; V gene: TRBV5-1
CDR3 protein: ASSLAGGTGGLQETQY; D gene: TRBD1; V gene: TRBV11-2
CDR3 protein: ASSLEGASSYNEQF; D gene: .; V gene: TRBV5-1
CDR3 protein: ASSDAAGTYEQY; D gene: .; V gene: TRBV2
CDR3 protein: ASSLESRTGVDEQF; D gene: TRBD1; V gene: TRBV7-9
CDR3 protein: ASSARLGRPDTQY; D gene: .; V gene: TRBV10-1